A single sample gave rise to the 30 T cell receptor beta chains below, sequenced in a study of shared clonotypes between healthy human individuals. Assay: immunoSEQ multiplex PCR; the TCRdb copy retains only in-frame clones and omits some. The table lists a few hundred thousand clones, almost 97% of them singletons. Sequencing was carried out using naive CD4+ T cells sorted from blood. Described subset: CD45RA+ positively selected. The receptors were gathered from a woman aged 30 to 39 in good health.

The chain employs TRBV6-6 and TRBJ2-3; either TRBD1 or TRBD2 may supply D (5 bases each). The CDR3 has 15 residues. The V end lost 7 bases, the J end lost 0 bases, and 14 bases lay between the germline ends. Germline CDR1 MNHNY, CDR2 SVGAGI (reference sequence). The CDR3 here is CASTRWGMSTDTQYF. The CDR3 DNA reads as TGTGCCAGCACTAGGTGGGGGATGAGCACAGATACGCAGTATTTT.

V is TRBV30 and J is TRBJ2-7, with no clear D. Between the trimmed V and J ends, which lost 5 bases and 5 bases, there was a span of 13 bases. The germline V gene encodes CDR1 GTSNPN and CDR2 SVGIG (reference sequence). CDR3 length: 12 amino acids. The CDR3 loop is CAWEKISHEQYF. CDR3 bases: TGTGCCTGGGAAAAGATTTCCCACGAGCAGTACTTC.

J is TRBJ2-2 and V is TRBV6-1; 8 bases map to TRBD2. With V trimmed by 6 bases and J by 2 bases, 2 bases remained unmatched. The CDR3 covers 14 residues. From germline, CDR1 is MNHNS and CDR2 SASEGT. The chain's CDR3 is CASSGRGNTGELFF. DNA for the CDR3: TGTGCCAGCAGCGGGAGGGGCAACACCGGGGAGCTGTTTTTT.

V is TRBV28 and J is TRBJ2-1; D remains ambiguous. Germline V gene sequence: CDR1 MDHEN, CDR2 SYDVKM. The V end lost 5 bases, the J end lost 4 bases, and 6 bases lay between the germline ends. This CDR3 spans 12 amino acids. For the CDR3, the DNA is TGTGCCAGCAGTCTTATATACAATGAGCAGTTCTTC. Its translation: CASSLIYNEQFF.

The chain recombines TRBV30 with TRBJ2-7, with a tentative D call TRBD1 (6 bases). CDR3 length: 13 residues. Germline loops: CDR1 GTSNPN, CDR2 SVGIG (reference sequence). Between the trimmed V and J ends, which lost 4 bases and 4 bases, there was a span of 14 bases. The CDR3 region has the DNA TGTGCCTGGACCAGGGGTAGGGGATACGAGCAGTACTTC. Amino acids: CAWTRGRGYEQYF.

This sequence joins TRBV30 and TRBJ1-2, with D tentatively TRBD1 (5 bases). Trimming took off 2 bases at V and 2 bases at J, with 12 bases between the two ends. This CDR3 has 14 amino acids. The V gene's germline CDR1 is GTSNPN and CDR2 SVGIG (reference sequence). CDR3 region: CAWSNPGRNYGYTF. The CDR3 DNA is TGTGCCTGGAGTAATCCGGGACGGAACTATGGCTACACCTTC.

The chain recombines TRBV11-2 with TRBJ2-3, with D perhaps TRBD2 (6 bases). Germline lookup yields CDR1 SGHAT and CDR2 FQNNGV. This CDR3 is built from 15 residues. Trimming pared 2 bases from V and 3 bases from J, leaving 12 bases between. DNA for the CDR3: TGTGCCAGCAGCTTAAACACCGGAGGGACAGATACGCAGTATTTT. Translating it yields CASSLNTGGTDTQYF. Together with reference TRBV11-2 and TRBJ2-3, the CDR3 gives the full variable domain: EAGVAQSPRYKIIEKRQSVAFWCNPISGHATLYWYQQILGQGPKLLIQFQNNGVVDDSQLPKDRFSAERLKGVDSTLKIQPAKLEDSAVYLCASSLNTGGTDTQYFGPGTRLTVL.

This sequence joins TRBV28 and TRBJ1-4; 9 bases fit TRBD1. Germline CDR1 is MDHEN and CDR2 is SYDVKM. Trimming cost V 5 bases and J 7 bases; bases outside gene matches: 8. This CDR3 spans 15 amino acids. For the CDR3, the DNA is TGTGCCAGCAGTACCCCCGGGACAGGGCTTGAAAAACTGTTTTTT. Its translation: CASSTPGTGLEKLFF.

This sequence joins TRBV5-4 and TRBJ1-2; 9 bases are shared with TRBD1. The length of the CDR3 is 14 residues. The germline V gene encodes CDR1 SGHNT and CDR2 YYREEE (reference sequence). The V gene end was trimmed by 1 base and the J gene end by 4 bases; junction bases not matched to a gene: 2. CDR3 sequence reads: CASSLRTGAYGYTF. The DNA for the CDR3 is TGTGCCAGCAGCTTGAGGACAGGGGCCTATGGCTACACCTTC.

The chain joins TRBV7-2 to TRBJ2-1; 7 bases are a match to TRBD2. The CDR3 extends over 15 amino acids. V lost 5 bases and J lost 1; bases outside the gene matches: 5. The germline gives CDR1 SGHTA, CDR2 FQGNSA. DNA of the CDR3: TGTGCCAGCAGCCTTACTAGCGCATCCTACAATGAGCAGTTCTTC. Protein sequence: CASSLTSASYNEQFF.

The J gene is TRBJ2-5, the V gene TRBV5-6; TRBD1 agrees at 10 bases. J was trimmed by 5 bases and V by 7 bases; bases with no gene match: 8. Germline V gene data show CDR1 as SGHDT and CDR2 as YYEEEE. This CDR3 contains 14 residues. The CDR3 reads CASGLDRGLETQYF. CDR3 nucleotide sequence: TGTGCCAGCGGCCTCGACAGGGGGCTGGAGACCCAGTACTTC.

This clone was observed a single time. V is TRBV4-1 and J is TRBJ1-2; 7 bases are shared with TRBD1. The CDR3 is made up of 16 amino acids. In germline, CDR1 is MGHRA, CDR2 YSYEKL. V lost 4 bases and J lost 7; bases outside the gene matches: 15. Written as DNA, the CDR3 is TGCGCCAGCAGCCCAAAGGGAGAGGGGGCATGGGGTGGCTACACCTTC. It translates to CASSPKGEGAWGGYTF.

The chain links TRBV29-1 to TRBJ2-5; 7 positions match TRBD2. The closer fit of TRBJ2-7 to the DNA end suggests the J call may be wrong. The CDR3 is 12 amino acids. Germline V CDR1 and CDR2: SQVTM, ANQGSEA. CDR3 amino acids: CSVKRDSYEQYF. The CDR3 nucleotides are TGCAGCGTAAAGCGGGACTCCTACGAGCAGTACTTC.

This sequence joins TRBV6-1 and TRBJ2-5; D may match TRBD1 or TRBD2 (5 bases each). The germline gives CDR1 MNHNS, CDR2 SASEGT. Trimming pared 7 bases from V and 5 bases from J, leaving 14 bases between. This CDR3 has 13 amino acids. The CDR3 region is CASMRGMAETQYF. CDR3 nucleotides: TGTGCCAGCATGAGGGGAATGGCGGAGACCCAGTACTTC.

This chain connects TRBV7-3 to TRBJ2-5; TRBD1 aligns across 7 bases. In germline, CDR1 is SGHTA, CDR2 FQGTGA. V was clipped by 5 bases and J by 2 bases; unmatched bases: 2. The CDR3 totals 13 residues. CDR3 sequence reads: CASSPDRQETQYF. CDR3 in DNA: TGTGCCAGCAGCCCGGACAGGCAAGAGACCCAGTACTTC.

The genes are TRBV7-2 and TRBJ1-2; no clear D gene. The CDR3 spans 14 residues. The ends were cut back, 3 bases at V and 8 bases at J, with 16 bases in the middle. Germline CDR1 and CDR2: SGHTA and FQGNSA. CDR3 protein: CASSFDGRGQGYTF. CDR3 coding DNA: TGTGCCAGCAGCTTCGACGGGCGCGGGCAGGGCTACACCTTC.

The chain employs TRBV4-1 and TRBJ2-2; 9 nucleotides agree with TRBD1. Looked up from germline, CDR1 is MGHRA and CDR2 is YSYEKL. There are 17 residues in the CDR3. V lost 4 bases, J lost 2 bases, and 8 bases stayed unmatched. CDR3 in DNA: TGCGCCAGCAGCCCCCGGGGACAGGGCACAAACACCGGGGAGCTGTTTTTT. Amino acids: CASSPRGQGTNTGELFF.

The chain employs TRBV19 and TRBJ1-4; a weak D match, TRBD1 (6 bases). Trimming took off 11 bases at V and 7 bases at J, with 17 bases between the two ends. CDR1 is LNHDA and CDR2 is SQIVND in the germline V gene (reference sequence). The CDR3 is made up of 13 amino acids. In DNA, the CDR3 is TGTGCCGCCAGGGGATATAATGCTGAAAAACTGTTTTTT. Protein product: CAARGYNAEKLFF.

This sequence joins TRBV30 and TRBJ2-3, with a possible D match to TRBD1 (6 bases). The germline CDR1 and CDR2 sequences are GTSNPN and SVGIG (reference sequence). The V end was cut by 5 bases, the J end by 4 bases, with 13 bases between. CDR3 length equals 13 residues. CDR3 sequence reads: CAWDPQGSDTQYF. Written as DNA, the CDR3 is TGTGCCTGGGACCCCCAGGGGTCAGATACGCAGTATTTT.

This chain uses TRBV29-1 with TRBJ2-1, with 8 positions matching TRBD2. From germline, CDR1 is SQVTM and CDR2 ANQGSEA. V lost 4 bases to trimming and J lost 7 bases; unmatched junction nucleotides: 9. The CDR3 is 14 amino acids. CDR3 sequence: CSVVAAGGWNEQFF. Here the CDR3 DNA reads TGCAGCGTTGTGGCTGCGGGAGGTTGGAATGAGCAGTTCTTC.

The chain recombines TRBV21-1 with TRBJ1-1. TRBV21-1 is termed a pseudogene. The CDR3 extends over 14 amino acids. CDR3 sequence (DNA): TGTGCCAGCAGCCGAGGGGGGAAGAACACTGAAGCTTTCTTT. It yields the protein CASSRGGKNTEAFF.

The V gene is TRBV19, the J gene TRBJ1-2; maybe TRBD1 (6 bases). This CDR3 region has 13 residues. Germline V gene sequence: CDR1 LNHDA, CDR2 SQIVND (reference sequence). V was cut by 8 bases and J by 5 bases, with 15 bases left in between. The CDR3 is CASAGARWYGYTF. CDR3 bases: TGTGCCAGTGCAGGGGCGAGGTGGTATGGCTACACCTTC.

J is TRBJ2-7 and V is TRBV13; D unresolved. V lost 1 base and J lost 3, with 10 bases in between. Germline CDR1 is PRHDT and CDR2 is FYEKMQ (reference sequence). The CDR3 is made up of 14 amino acids. This CDR3 is CASSLVARLYEQYF. DNA of the CDR3: TGTGCCAGCAGCTTAGTTGCTAGGCTCTACGAGCAGTACTTC.

The rearrangement uses TRBV7-8 and TRBJ2-1; D might be TRBD1 (5 bases). Germline V gene sequence: CDR1 SGHVS, CDR2 FQNEAQ. Between the trimmed V and J ends, which lost 5 bases and 0 bases, there was a span of 14 bases. The CDR3 is made up of 16 amino acids. DNA for the CDR3: TGTGCCAGCAGCGGCAGACAGTGGAGCTCCTACAATGAGCAGTTCTTC. This codes for CASSGRQWSSYNEQFF. Drawing the rest from reference TRBV7-8 and TRBJ2-1, the complete variable domain is GAGVSQSPRYKVAKRGQDVALRCDPISGHVSLFWYQQALGQGPEFLTYFQNEAQLDKSGLPSDRFFAERPEGSVSTLKIQRTQQEDSAVYLCASSGRQWSSYNEQFFGPGTRLTVL.

The CDR3, as DNA: TGTGCCAGCAGACAGGGGCTCGACACTGAAGCTTTCTTT. Translation gives CASRQGLDTEAFF. The rearrangement links TRBV6-5 to TRBJ1-1, with 7 bases that match TRBD1. J lost 3 bases, V lost 6 bases, and 4 bases had no gene match. Germline CDR1 reads MNHEY; CDR2 reads SVGAGI. CDR3 length equals 13 residues.

The genes are TRBV7-9 and TRBJ2-7; 7 bases map to TRBD1. CDR1 is SEHNR, CDR2 FQNEAQ, per germline (reference sequence). V lost 3 bases, J lost 4 bases, and 3 bases stayed unmatched. The CDR3 covers 13 residues. DNA for the CDR3: TGTGCCAGCAGCTTCCGACAGGGTTACGAGCAGTACTTC. This sequence encodes CASSFRQGYEQYF.

This sequence joins TRBV11-3 and TRBJ1-1; D not certain. Trimming removed 6 bases at V and 1 base at J, with 12 bases between. This CDR3 region has 14 residues. CDR1 SGHNT and CDR2 YENEEA come from the germline V gene. The CDR3 nucleotides are TGTGCCAGCAGTCCCTCGGCCCGGAACACTGAAGCTTTCTTT. As protein: CASSPSARNTEAFF.

The V and J genes are TRBV27 and TRBJ2-1; 15 positions match TRBD2. CDR3 length: 17 residues. CDR1 MNHEY and CDR2 SMNVEV come from the germline V gene (reference sequence). V was pared by 0 bases and J by 7 bases, with 4 bases of the junction left unmatched. This chain's CDR3 is CASSLSFGTSGRNEQFF. CDR3 bases: TGTGCCAGCAGTTTATCCTTCGGGACTAGCGGGAGGAATGAGCAGTTCTTC.

The V call is TRBV19, the J call TRBJ2-2; 10 positions agree with TRBD2. This CDR3 contains 13 residues. V lost 10 bases to trimming and J lost 8 bases; unmatched junction nucleotides: 7. Per germline, CDR1 LNHDA and CDR2 SQIVND (reference sequence). CDR3 amino acids: CATHGLAAGELFF. The CDR3 region has the DNA TGTGCCACACACGGACTAGCGGCGGGGGAGCTGTTTTTT.

V and J are TRBV4-2 and TRBJ2-7, with 13 bases aligning to TRBD2. The CDR3 is made up of 17 amino acids. Germline V gene sequence: CDR1 LGHNA, CDR2 YNFKEQ. After removal of 4 bases from V and 0 bases from J, the junction contained 6 bases not matched to a gene. The CDR3 nucleotides read TGTGCCAGCAGCCTAGGACTAGCGGGAGCCCCCTCCTACGAGCAGTACTTC. This gives the protein CASSLGLAGAPSYEQYF.